The next 25 T cell receptor beta chains were all read from a single sample in a study of long-term antiretroviral therapy in people with HIV. The authors ran the immunoSEQ assay, v3.0, at survey level. TCRdb keeps only in-frame clones here, not all; method: immunoSEQ multiplex PCR. The sample has 20,000 to 25,000 clones, 85% to 95% seen once. Sequences were derived from unsorted PBMCs, sampled 7.6 years after starting antiretroviral therapy. These receptor sequences come from a woman in her thirties or forties with HIV.

V is TRBV7-2 and J is TRBJ2-7; D might be TRBD1 (6 bases). CDR3 length equals 14 residues. The V and J ends lost 6 bases and 5 bases respectively, with 17 bases between them. CDR1 is SGHTA and CDR2 is FQGNSA in the germline V gene. The CDR3 bases are TGTGCCAGCAGTAGGGGGAACCCTTCGGACGAGCAGTACTTC. This sequence encodes CASSRGNPSDEQYF.

The count of this clone is one. The chain combines TRBV28 with TRBJ2-7, with D perhaps matching TRBD1 or TRBD2 (5 bases each). CDR1 and CDR2 (germline): MDHEN, SYDVKM. V was pared by 4 bases and J by 5 bases, with 18 bases between. The CDR3 runs to 15 residues. The CDR3 DNA reads TGTGCCAGCAGTTCAGGGACCCTGGGTCTCGACGAGCAGTACTTC. Encoded protein: CASSSGTLGLDEQYF.

This rearrangement joins TRBV6-5 to TRBJ2-7; TRBD1 aligns across 8 bases. The CDR3 has 12 amino acids. The junction had 7 bases not matched to a gene; V was cut back by 6 bases and J by 9 bases. CDR1 is MNHEY, CDR2 SVGAGI, per germline. CDR3 sequence: CASRTGDTMQYF. CDR3 in DNA: TGTGCCAGCAGGACAGGGGATACGATGCAGTACTTC.

This rearrangement joins TRBV7-2 to TRBJ2-7; 7 positions agree with TRBD2. The length of the CDR3 is 14 residues. V lost 4 bases to trimming and J lost 2 bases; unmatched junction nucleotides: 5. Germline V gene sequence: CDR1 SGHTA, CDR2 FQGNSA. In DNA, the CDR3 is TGTGCCAGCAGCTCGGTGGGGGGGACCTACGAGCAGTACTTC. Its protein is CASSSVGGTYEQYF.

The V call is TRBV15, the J call TRBJ2-7, with D hard to call. The CDR3 contains 15 residues. Germline-derived CDR1 and CDR2 are LNHNV and YYDKDF (reference sequence). The V end lost 4 bases, the J end lost 1 base, and 14 bases lay between the germline ends. CDR3 region: CATSKPPVGSYEQYF. The CDR3 DNA reads as TGTGCCACCAGCAAACCGCCCGTGGGGTCCTACGAGCAGTACTTC. The full variable domain, rest sourced from reference TRBV15 and TRBJ2-7, is DAMVIQNPRYQVTQFGKPVTLSCSQTLNHNVMYWYQQKSSQAPKLLFHYYDKDFNNEADTPDNFQSRRPNTSFCFLDIRSPGLGDTAMYLCATSKPPVGSYEQYFGPGTRLTVT.

CDR3 sequence: CASSPNGQDQETQYF. Here the CDR3 DNA reads TGTGCCAGCTCACCGAATGGACAGGACCAAGAGACCCAGTACTTC. This chain connects TRBV18 to TRBJ2-5; 7 positions match TRBD1. The CDR3 has 15 residues. The V gene end was trimmed by 3 bases and the J gene end by 0 bases; junction bases not matched to a gene: 4. CDR1 is KGHSH and CDR2 is LQKENI in the germline V gene.

The V and J genes are TRBV2 and TRBJ1-2, with D perhaps matching TRBD1 (6 bases). The CDR3 runs to 14 residues. Deletions cut 9 bases from V and 0 bases from J, with 14 bases between. Germline V CDR1 and CDR2: SNHLY, FYNNEI. CDR3 in DNA: TGTGCCAGTGGACAGATCGAAGCTAACTATGGCTACACCTTC. Translation: CASGQIEANYGYTF.

The chain is built from TRBV15 and TRBJ2-5; 10 bases line up with TRBD2. J was trimmed by 5 bases and V by 3 bases; bases with no gene match: 15. The CDR3 contains 18 residues. Germline assignment: CDR1 LNHNV and CDR2 YYDKDF (reference sequence). The CDR3: CATSRNIELAGGEETQYF. Written as DNA, the CDR3 is TGTGCCACCAGCAGGAATATAGAATTAGCGGGGGGTGAGGAGACCCAGTACTTC.

This clone showed up just once. V is TRBV11-2 and J is TRBJ2-4; no clear D gene. In germline, CDR1 is SGHAT, CDR2 FQNNGV. Trimming left V 5 bases short and J 0 bases short, with 17 bases between. The CDR3 runs 17 residues. CDR3 protein: CASSGIRRILAKNIQYF. CDR3 sequence (DNA): TGTGCCAGCAGCGGGATTCGACGGATCCTAGCCAAAAACATTCAGTACTTC.

The V call is TRBV27, the J call TRBJ1-4, with 10 bases identical to TRBD1. After removal of 5 bases from V and 7 bases from J, the junction contained 10 bases not matched to a gene. This CDR3 is built from 16 residues. Germline values: CDR1 MNHEY, CDR2 SMNVEV (reference sequence). The CDR3 bases are TGTGCCAGCAGTCCTACCGGACAGGGGGGCGGTGAAAAACTGTTTTTT. Protein product: CASSPTGQGGGEKLFF.

This chain uses TRBV7-2 with TRBJ1-5; a weak D match, TRBD1 (5 bases). Per the germline V gene, CDR1 is SGHTA and CDR2 is FQGNSA. Deletions cut 1 base from V and 7 bases from J, with 14 bases between. This CDR3 has 15 residues. CDR3 DNA sequence: TGTGCCAGCAGCTTAGGTCAAGGGGCGGGGCAGCCCCAGCATTTT. Its translation is CASSLGQGAGQPQHF.

V is TRBV10-3 and J is TRBJ2-1, with D perhaps TRBD2 (6 bases). Germline CDR1 reads ENHRY; CDR2 reads SYGVKD. The length of the CDR3 is 15 residues. Between the trimmed V and J ends, which lost 10 bases and 0 bases, there was a span of 16 bases. The CDR3 loop is CATRDFPSSYNEQFF. CDR3 coding DNA: TGTGCCACCCGGGACTTCCCAAGCTCCTACAATGAGCAGTTCTTC.

Only a few counts were recorded for this clone. This rearrangement joins TRBV29-1 to TRBJ2-6; D may be TRBD1 or TRBD2 (5 bases each). Germline V gives CDR1 SQVTM, CDR2 ANQGSEA. V was trimmed by 6 bases and J by 0 bases, leaving 15 bases between them. The CDR3 runs 16 residues. The CDR3 loop is CSVPGATFSGANVLTF. The CDR3 DNA is TGCAGCGTACCCGGGGCCACTTTCTCTGGGGCCAACGTCCTGACTTTC.

This clone came up once. The genes are TRBV4-3 and TRBJ1-2; TRBD1 matches at 11 bases. Germline V gene sequence: CDR1 LGHNA, CDR2 YSLEER. The CDR3 is made up of 15 amino acids. The J segment lost 4 bases and the V segment lost 0 bases, leaving 1 base of the junction unmatched. CDR3 in DNA: TGCGCCAGCAGCCAAGATGGGACAGGGGGCTATGGCTACACCTTC. It specifies CASSQDGTGGYGYTF.

The rearrangement joins TRBV7-6 to TRBJ2-2; D may be TRBD2 (7 bases). Germline V gives CDR1 SGHVS, CDR2 FNYEAQ. The CDR3 is made up of 14 amino acids. The V gene lost 0 bases and the J gene lost 6 bases, with 8 bases spanning the gap. Here the CDR3 DNA reads TGTGCCAGCAGCTTAGCGGGGGGGCCCGGGGAGCTGTTTTTT. As protein: CASSLAGGPGELFF.

The CDR3 nucleotides are TGTGCCAGCAGTGAAGTGGGCACCTCTAACTATGGCTACACCTTC. Encoded protein: CASSEVGTSNYGYTF. The chain joins TRBV6-1 to TRBJ1-2; D is uncertain. CDR3 length equals 15 residues. The V and J ends lost 1 base and 0 bases respectively, with 9 bases between them. The V gene's germline CDR1 is MNHNS and CDR2 SASEGT.

The rearrangement joins TRBV2 to TRBJ1-1; weak D call: TRBD1 (5 bases). There are 14 residues in the CDR3. The ends were cut back, 2 bases at V and 4 bases at J, with 11 bases in the middle. The germline gives CDR1 SNHLY, CDR2 FYNNEI. The CDR3 loop reads CASSEQGLTTEAFF. In DNA, the CDR3 is TGTGCCAGCAGTGAACAGGGCCTGACCACTGAAGCTTTCTTT.

V gene TRBV9 combines with J gene TRBJ1-2, with D perhaps matching TRBD1 (5 bases). Germline V CDR1 and CDR2: SGDLS, YYNGEE. This CDR3 region has 15 residues. V lost 0 bases to trimming and J lost 4 bases, with 13 bases between them. The CDR3 region is CASSVVAQGGYGYTF. The CDR3 DNA is TGTGCCAGCAGCGTAGTCGCGCAGGGTGGCTATGGCTACACCTTC.

The V and J genes are TRBV9 and TRBJ1-6; unclear D gene. CDR1 SGDLS and CDR2 YYNGEE come from the germline V gene. The V and J ends lost 1 base and 8 bases respectively, with 10 bases between them. The CDR3 consists of 14 residues. CDR3 in amino acids: CASSVSDTYSPLHF. CDR3 DNA sequence: TGTGCCAGCAGCGTATCCGACACGTATTCACCCCTCCACTTT. The full variable domain, rest sourced from reference TRBV9 and TRBJ1-6, is DSGVTQTPKHLITATGQRVTLRCSPRSGDLSVYWYQQSLDQGLQFLIQYYNGEERAKGNILERFSAQQFPDLHSELNLSSLELGDSALYFCASSVSDTYSPLHFGNGTRLTVT.

V is TRBV11-2 and J is TRBJ1-3; no clear D. The CDR3 spans 16 residues. The germline V gene has CDR1 SGHAT and CDR2 FQNNGV. Trimming pared 0 bases from V and 4 bases from J, leaving 13 bases between. The CDR3 bases are TGTGCCAGCAGCTTAGATCCCAGAGCCTGGGGAAACACCATATATTTT. This codes for CASSLDPRAWGNTIYF.

The chain carries TRBV7-9 and TRBJ2-1, with TRBD2 as a possible D gene (6 bases). This CDR3 has 13 residues. V lost 6 bases to trimming and J lost 8 bases, with 14 bases between them. Germline loops: CDR1 SEHNR, CDR2 FQNEAQ (reference sequence). This CDR3 is CASRNKGGDEQFF. The CDR3 DNA reads TGTGCCAGCAGGAACAAGGGAGGCGATGAGCAGTTCTTC.

The chain has TRBV7-2 and TRBJ2-3, with 7 nucleotides matching TRBD2. After removal of 5 bases from V and 3 bases from J, the junction contained 2 bases not matched to a gene. CDR3 length: 13 residues. Germline V gene lookup returns CDR1 SGHTA and CDR2 FQGNSA. CDR3 loop: CASSPGGTDTQYF. In DNA form, the CDR3 reads TGTGCCAGCAGCCCCGGGGGGACAGATACGCAGTATTTT.

The V gene is TRBV7-9, the J gene TRBJ2-7, with 7 bases that match TRBD1. Trimming removed 5 bases from V and 3 bases from J; junction bases left unmatched: 4. The CDR3 extends over 13 amino acids. Germline-derived CDR1 and CDR2 are SEHNR and FQNEAQ (reference sequence). The CDR3 nucleotides read TGTGCCAGCAGCCTGGGGGACAGCTACGAGCAGTACTTC. Amino acids: CASSLGDSYEQYF.

A remark on this clone: The identical CDR3 is also encoded by other nucleotide sequences in the sample. The J gene is TRBJ2-3, the V gene TRBV9; TRBD2 aligns across 13 bases. Germline V gives CDR1 SGDLS, CDR2 YYNGEE. V trimming: 0 bases; J trimming: 2 bases; junction bases outside the gene matches: 6. CDR3 length: 18 residues. The CDR3 loop reads CASSVAGLAGRHTDTQYF. In DNA form, the CDR3 reads TGTGCCAGCAGCGTAGCGGGACTAGCGGGGCGCCACACAGATACGCAGTATTTT.

The chain uses TRBV27 and TRBJ2-4; either TRBD1 or TRBD2 may supply D (5 bases each). The CDR3 covers 13 residues. The V and J ends lost 4 bases and 9 bases respectively, with 13 bases between them. In germline, CDR1 is MNHEY, CDR2 SMNVEV (reference sequence). CDR3 nucleotides: TGTGCCAGCAGTTCGCAGGGTGGAGGCATTCAGTACTTC. Translating gives CASSSQGGGIQYF.